Reported below is one T cell receptor beta chain. The record originates from a study of shared clonotypes between healthy human individuals. The wider study: The donor pool was made up of two women and three men aged 18 to 49.

The method was immunoSEQ multiplex PCR; TCRdb's version includes in-frame clones alone and lacks a portion of them. The repertoire consists of roughly 1 million clones, with about three quarters occurring once and the leading ten covering approximately 1.5%. CDR1 SNHLY and CDR2 FYNNEI come from the germline V gene. Trimming cost V 1 base and J 1 base, with 8 bases left between them. The CDR3 has 15 amino acids. The chain employs TRBV2 and TRBJ1-5; no clear D. The sequencing input was memory CD4+ T cells sorted from blood. Described subset: CD45RA-negative fraction. The sequence was obtained from a man between 18 and 29 years old in good health. The CDR3 is CASSEGTRSNQPQHF. The CDR3 region has the DNA TGTGCCAGCAGTGAAGGGACCCGGAGCAATCAGCCCCAGCATTTT.